These T cell receptor beta chains were read from a single sample in a study of tissue T cells after allogeneic stem cell transplantation. Only in-frame clones appear in the TCRdb table, and some are missing; sequencing was by immunoSEQ multiplex PCR. The repertoire holds approximately 45,000 clones, with roughly 92% as singletons. The input for sequencing was blood, taken before transplantation. These receptor sequences come from a woman aged 35-75 years who later had graft-versus-host disease after an allogeneic stem cell transplant. CDR3s include the opening cysteine and the closing phenylalanine or tryptophan. Fields, in order: V gene, D gene, J gene, CDR3 length, clone size, CDR3 protein, CDR3 DNA. The D gene is left open where the match is weak. Only part of the rows carry a size: once, few, many, or a class if the clone is expanded.

TRBV9,TRBD1,TRBJ2-7,14,.,CASSVGQGTYEQYF,TGTGCCAGCAGCGTCGGACAGGGTACCTACGAGCAGTACTTC
TRBV28,.,TRBJ1-1,15,.,CASSLDITVGTEAFF,TGTGCCAGCAGTTTAGATATCACGGTGGGCACTGAAGCTTTCTTT
TRBV10-1,.,TRBJ2-1,12,.,CASSVPFGEQFF,TGCGCCAGCAGTGTGCCGTTCGGTGAGCAGTTCTTC
TRBV28,.,TRBJ2-1,16,.,CASRSVGTVSYNEQFF,TGTGCCAGCAGGTCGGTAGGTACTGTCTCCTACAATGAGCAGTTCTTC
TRBV4-1,.,TRBJ2-7,14,.,CASSQGQLAYEQYF,TGCGCCAGCAGCCAAGGACAGTTGGCCTACGAGCAGTACTTC
TRBV7-2,.,TRBJ2-3,13,.,CASSLVTTDTQYF,TGTGCCAGCAGCTTAGTGACCACAGATACGCAGTATTTT
TRBV2,.,TRBJ2-3,15,.,CASHRAPPGSDTQYF,TGTGCCAGCCATCGAGCGCCGCCTGGTTCAGATACGCAGTATTTT
TRBV6-5,.,TRBJ1-5,14,once,CASSSTGKGQPQHF,TGTGCCAGCAGTAGCACAGGCAAGGGTCAGCCCCAGCATTTT
TRBV18,.,TRBJ1-3,17,.,CASSPTSDSYSGNTIYF,TGTGCCAGCTCACCGACCTCGGACAGCTACTCTGGAAACACCATATATTTT
TRBV7-2,.,TRBJ2-5,17,.,CASSLAGGALGQETQYF,TGTGCCAGCAGCTTAGCGGGGGGGGCGCTCGGCCAAGAGACCCAGTACTTC
TRBV7-7,TRBD2,TRBJ2-5,16,.,CASSRTGGRASETQYF,TGTGCTAGCAGCCGAACGGGGGGGAGGGCGTCGGAGACCCAGTACTTC
TRBV7-9,.,TRBJ1-4,16,.,CASSLASRAGGEKLFF,TGTGCCAGCAGCTTAGCTTCTCGGGCCGGAGGGGAAAAACTGTTTTTT
TRBV6-4,.,TRBJ1-5,16,.,CASSPCGGAYNQPQHF,TGTGCCAGCAGTCCCTGTGGGGGAGCCTATAATCAGCCCCAGCATTTT
TRBV7-2,TRBD1,TRBJ2-5,14,.,CASSLPGGAETQYF,TGTGCCAGCAGCTTACCAGGGGGCGCTGAGACCCAGTACTTC
TRBV7-2,TRBD2,TRBJ2-1,17,once,CASSPRRTGGYDNEQFF,TGTGCCAGCAGCCCCCGTCGGACGGGAGGGTACGACAATGAGCAGTTCTTC